One and the same sample provided the 11 T cell receptor beta chains below, sequenced in a study of blood T cell repertoires in COVID-19. Here immunoSEQ multiplex PCR was the method, and the copy in TCRdb shows in-frame clones only, minus some. The sample has more than 140,000 clones, 84% seen once. The material sequenced was peripheral blood. Receptors were obtained from a woman in her forties or fifties in a cohort sampled during active or convalescent COVID-19.

CDR3 sequence: CASSYSDRASNQPQHF. DNA for the CDR3: TGTGCCAGCAGTTACTCGGACAGGGCTAGCAATCAGCCCCAGCATTTT. The chain couples TRBV6-6 to TRBJ1-5; TRBD1 matches at 8 bases. The V segment lost 0 bases and the J segment 0 bases; nucleotides outside the gene matches: 1. The CDR3 covers 16 residues. Germline values: CDR1 MNHNY, CDR2 SVGAGI (reference sequence).

The rearrangement uses TRBV3-1 (or the pseudogene TRBV3-2) and TRBJ2-3; TRBD2 matches at 11 bases. With V trimmed by 2 bases and J by 4 bases, 5 bases remained unmatched. This CDR3 contains 16 residues. In germline, CDR1 is LGHDT, CDR2 YNNKEL (reference sequence). The CDR3 DNA follows: TGTGCCAGCAGCCAAACTAGCGGGGGCGAAGCAGATACGCAGTATTTT. Amino acids: CASSQTSGGEADTQYF.

The CDR3 sequence is CASRETSSYNEQFF. CDR3 sequence (DNA): TGTGCCAGCAGAGAGACTAGCTCCTACAATGAGCAGTTCTTC. The chain recombines TRBV21-1 with TRBJ2-1; the table's D gene call, TRBD2, was not cross checked with the DNA. TRBV21-1 is classified as a pseudogene. CDR3 length equals 14 residues.

The rearrangement uses TRBV4-2 and TRBJ2-7; a weak D match, TRBD1 (6 bases). Germline lookup yields CDR1 LGHNA and CDR2 YNFKEQ. The CDR3 runs to 16 residues. V was pared by 7 bases and J by 1 base, with 20 bases between. This CDR3 reads CASTEKDETGSYEQYF. The CDR3 DNA reads TGTGCCAGCACCGAAAAGGATGAGACAGGATCCTACGAGCAGTACTTC.

J is TRBJ2-7 and V is TRBV7-3; 10 bases are shared with TRBD2. The V segment lost 3 bases and the J segment 7 bases; nucleotides outside the gene matches: 6. The CDR3 is 14 residues long. Germline CDR1 is SGHTA and CDR2 is FQGTGA. This CDR3 is CASSLLAGAGEQYF. CDR3 bases: TGTGCCAGCAGCTTGCTAGCGGGGGCGGGGGAGCAGTACTTC.

The chain combines TRBV27 with TRBJ2-7; the match to TRBD1 covers 12 bases. Germline V gene sequence: CDR1 MNHEY, CDR2 SMNVEV (reference sequence). This CDR3 is 15 amino acids long. The trim removed 7 bases at V and 7 bases at J, leaving 11 bases unmatched. The CDR3, as DNA: TGTGCCAGCAATCCCGGGACAGGGGGCTCGTGGGAGCAGTACTTC. Residues: CASNPGTGGSWEQYF.

This clone has only one observation. The chain recombines TRBV15 with TRBJ1-6; possibly TRBD1 for D (5 bases). Germline V gene data show CDR1 as LNHNV and CDR2 as YYDKDF (reference sequence). This CDR3 is 16 amino acids long. The V end lost 0 bases, the J end lost 8 bases, and 14 bases lay between the germline ends. The DNA for the CDR3 is TGTGCCACCAGCAGAGATCCCCTGGGGGGTCATTCACCCCTCCACTTT. Translation gives CATSRDPLGGHSPLHF.

The J gene is TRBJ1-6, the V gene TRBV7-2; unclear D gene. The ends were cut back, 5 bases at V and 7 bases at J, with 12 bases in the middle. This CDR3 is built from 14 residues. Germline values: CDR1 SGHTA, CDR2 FQGNSA. In nucleotides, the CDR3 is TGTACCAGCAGCCCACTCGCGGCGAATTCACCCCTCCACTTT. It yields the protein CTSSPLAANSPLHF.

This clone has only one observation. The rearrangement uses TRBV27 and TRBJ2-1, with TRBD2 identical over 10 bases. The CDR3 has 14 residues. Trimming took 7 bases from V and 3 from J; bases not matched to a gene: 3. CDR1 is MNHEY, CDR2 SMNVEV, per germline (reference sequence). The CDR3 loop is CASKGLANYNEQFF. The CDR3 coding sequence is TGTGCCAGCAAGGGACTAGCGAACTACAATGAGCAGTTCTTC.

By sample share, this clone is medium-sized (0.01 to 0.1%). Other DNA variants within this sample encode the same CDR3. The CDR3: CASSPNSGNTIYF. For the CDR3, the DNA is TGTGCCAGTAGCCCAAACTCTGGAAACACCATATATTTT. The chain employs TRBV19 and TRBJ1-3; D gene ambiguous. V was shortened by 6 bases and J by 0 bases, with 6 bases between the two germline ends. The CDR3 runs to 13 residues. In germline, CDR1 is LNHDA, CDR2 SQIVND (reference sequence).

The gene calls are TRBV24-1 and TRBJ2-5, with TRBD2 identical over 15 bases. The CDR3 contains 22 residues. The V gene end was trimmed by 4 bases and the J gene end by 4 bases; junction bases not matched to a gene: 21. Germline assignment: CDR1 KGHDR and CDR2 SFDVKD. This CDR3 is CATSERPRTSGGAGGVAETQYF. In DNA form, the CDR3 reads TGTGCCACCAGTGAACGACCTCGGACTAGCGGGGGGGCCGGGGGTGTAGCAGAGACCCAGTACTTC.